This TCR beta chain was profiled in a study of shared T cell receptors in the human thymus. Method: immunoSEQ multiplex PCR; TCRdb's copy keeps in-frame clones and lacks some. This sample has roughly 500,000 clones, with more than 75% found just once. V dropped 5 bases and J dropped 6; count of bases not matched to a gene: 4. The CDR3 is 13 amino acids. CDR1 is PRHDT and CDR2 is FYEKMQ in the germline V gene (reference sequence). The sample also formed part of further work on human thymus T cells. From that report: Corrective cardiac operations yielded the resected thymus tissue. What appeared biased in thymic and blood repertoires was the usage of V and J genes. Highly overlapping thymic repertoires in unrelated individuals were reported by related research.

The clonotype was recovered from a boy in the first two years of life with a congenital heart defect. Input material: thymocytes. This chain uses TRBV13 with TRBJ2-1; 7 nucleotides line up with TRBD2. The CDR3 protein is CASSPRTSNEQFF. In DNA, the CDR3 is TGTGCCAGCAGCCCCCGGACTAGCAATGAGCAGTTCTTC. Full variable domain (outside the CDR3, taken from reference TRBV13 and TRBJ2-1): AAGVIQSPRHLIKEKRETATLKCYPIPRHDTVYWYQQGPGQDPQFLISFYEKMQSDKGSIPDRFSAQQFSDYHSELNMSSLELGDSALYFCASSPRTSNEQFFGPGTRLTVL.